One and the same sample provided the 26 T cell receptor beta chains below, sequenced in a study of blood T cell repertoires in COVID-19. TCRdb keeps only in-frame clones here, not all; method: immunoSEQ multiplex PCR. This table has 190,000 or so clones, roughly 85% appearing once. The sample consisted of PBMCs or T cells enriched from blood (not recorded which). These receptors were taken from a man in his forties or fifties who had recovered from COVID-19.

The chain combines TRBV6-4 with TRBJ2-2; D remains unclear. CDR3 length equals 13 residues. The germline gives CDR1 MRHNA, CDR2 SNTAGT. V lost 4 bases and J lost 6, with 9 bases in between. CDR3 sequence reads: CASSGSSPGELFF. The CDR3, as DNA: TGTGCCAGCAGTGGCTCCTCTCCCGGGGAGCTGTTTTTT.

The chain is built from TRBV28 and TRBJ2-5, with D possibly matching TRBD1 (5 bases). CDR1 is MDHEN, CDR2 SYDVKM, per germline. With 7 bases removed from V and 3 bases from J, the gap between germline ends came to 15 bases. CDR3 length: 14 amino acids. CDR3 nucleotides: TGTGCCAGCATGGCAGGGCCCCTCGAAGAGACCCAGTACTTC. This sequence encodes CASMAGPLEETQYF.

The chain links TRBV28 to TRBJ1-2, with unresolved D. Germline V gene lookup returns CDR1 MDHEN and CDR2 SYDVKM. Trimming took off 3 bases at V and 8 bases at J, with 16 bases between the two ends. This CDR3 comprises 14 residues. CDR3 loop: CASSLVIGSEGYTF. DNA of the CDR3: TGTGCCAGCAGTTTGGTAATCGGGTCGGAAGGCTACACCTTC.

This clone was recorded once. The rearrangement joins TRBV7-8 to TRBJ1-1, with 9 bases fitting TRBD1. J gave up 5 bases and V 3 bases, and 1 base lay outside the gene matches. Germline V CDR1 and CDR2: SGHVS, FQNEAQ. The length of the CDR3 is 13 residues. CDR3 in amino acids: CASSLGQGTEAFF. The CDR3 DNA reads as TGTGCCAGCAGCTTGGGACAGGGAACTGAAGCTTTCTTT.

This clone has only a few counts. V and J are TRBV5-8 and TRBJ2-7; TRBD2 matches at 12 bases. The V gene end was trimmed by 3 bases and the J gene end by 4 bases; junction bases not matched to a gene: 17. Germline CDR1 is SGHTS and CDR2 is YDEGEE. The CDR3 sequence is 19 residues long. CDR3 amino acids: CASSSKEQTSGSGTYEQYF. The DNA of the CDR3 is TGTGCCAGCAGCTCTAAGGAGCAGACTAGCGGGAGTGGTACGTACGAGCAGTACTTC.

CDR3 in DNA: TGTGCCACCAGAGGACGGGACATGCTCCACTTT. It specifies CATRGRDMLHF. The chain recombines TRBV10-3 with TRBJ1-6; maybe TRBD1 (6 bases). Germline CDR1 is ENHRY and CDR2 is SYGVKD. The CDR3 is 11 residues long. V shed 10 bases and J shed 16 bases, with 17 bases lying between them.

This clone was counted many times. The V and J genes are TRBV4-2 and TRBJ1-2; tentative D call: TRBD1 (6 bases). The CDR3 runs 13 residues. V was clipped by 3 bases and J by 9 bases, with 14 bases between them. CDR1 and CDR2 from the germline V gene are LGHNA and YNFKEQ. CDR3 in DNA: TGTGCCAGCAGCCAGACAAGGGACAAAAGCTACACCTTC. The encoded protein is CASSQTRDKSYTF.

This clone occurred a few times. This rearrangement joins TRBV11-2 to TRBJ2-5; 7 bases fit TRBD2. V trimming: 1 base; J trimming: 1 base; junction bases outside the gene matches: 3. This CDR3 spans 15 amino acids. CDR1 SGHAT and CDR2 FQNNGV come from the germline V gene. This CDR3 is CASSLAGTTQETQYF. CDR3 DNA sequence: TGTGCCAGCAGCTTAGCCGGGACTACCCAAGAGACCCAGTACTTC.

This chain joins TRBV19 and TRBJ1-5; D is uncertain. The CDR3 is 20 residues long. CDR1 and CDR2 (germline): LNHDA, SQIVND (reference sequence). V was shortened by 7 bases and J by 0 bases, with 28 bases between the two germline ends. The CDR3 loop reads CASTNGGITSYAHSNQPQHF. CDR3 DNA sequence: TGTGCCAGTACCAACGGAGGTATAACGTCGTACGCCCATAGCAATCAGCCCCAGCATTTT.

The rearrangement joins TRBV19 to TRBJ1-6; 11 nucleotides line up with TRBD1. Germline lookup yields CDR1 LNHDA and CDR2 SQIVND (reference sequence). The CDR3 runs 16 residues. Trimming took 5 bases from V and 8 from J; bases not matched to a gene: 8. The CDR3 reads CASSRKRTGGDSPLHF. DNA for the CDR3: TGTGCCAGTAGTCGAAAGAGGACAGGGGGCGATTCACCCCTCCACTTT.

This chain links TRBV7-3 with TRBJ2-7, with D possibly TRBD1 on 5 matching bases. Trimming cost V 2 bases and J 1 base, with 6 bases left between them. This CDR3 has 13 amino acids. Germline CDR1 is SGHTA and CDR2 is FQGTGA. The chain's CDR3 is CASSLDSSYEQYF. CDR3 DNA sequence: TGTGCCAGCAGCTTAGACAGTTCCTACGAGCAGTACTTC. Using reference TRBV7-3 and TRBJ2-7 for the parts outside the CDR3, the full variable domain is GAGVSQTPSNKVTEKGKYVELRCDPISGHTALYWYRQSLGQGPEFLIYFQGTGAADDSGLPNDRFFAVRPEGSVSTLKIQRTERGDSAVYLCASSLDSSYEQYFGPGTRLTVT.

This clone appeared a few times. This chain connects TRBV24-1 to TRBJ1-5; no firm D call. The V gene's germline CDR1 is KGHDR and CDR2 SFDVKD. V lost 2 bases, J lost 6 bases, and 10 bases lay in between. CDR3 size: 14 residues. CDR3 loop: CATSDSDRGQPQHF. The CDR3 bases are TGTGCCACCAGTGATTCGGATCGAGGTCAGCCCCAGCATTTT.

The chain recombines TRBV18 with TRBJ1-2, with a tentative D call TRBD1 (5 bases). This CDR3 has 17 amino acids. Germline CDR1 and CDR2: KGHSH and LQKENI. Deletions cut 4 bases from V and 7 bases from J, with 25 bases between. As DNA, the CDR3 is TGTGCCAGCTCACGGGGTGGACCGGCTGGGGCCCTTATTGGCTACACCTTC. Encoded protein: CASSRGGPAGALIGYTF.

The CDR3 loop reads CASSPSGQGAGGNTIYF. CDR3 sequence (DNA): TGCGCCAGCAGTCCCTCCGGCCAAGGGGCAGGTGGAAACACCATATATTTT. The chain links TRBV10-2 to TRBJ1-3; a possible D gene is TRBD1 (5 bases). This CDR3 spans 17 amino acids. Germline loops: CDR1 WSHSY, CDR2 SAAADI. Trimming removed 5 bases at V and 3 bases at J, with 20 bases between.

Turning to this clone: The same CDR3 is also encoded by other DNA sequences in this sample. This chain links TRBV27 with TRBJ1-5; D perhaps matches TRBD1 (5 bases). From germline, CDR1 is MNHEY and CDR2 SMNVEV (reference sequence). Between the trimmed V and J ends, which lost 4 bases and 2 bases, there was a span of 12 bases. The CDR3 runs to 15 residues. The CDR3 sequence: CASSSLGGGNQPQHF. Here the CDR3 DNA reads TGTGCCAGCAGTTCCCTGGGGGGGGGCAATCAGCCCCAGCATTTT.

This chain uses TRBV28 with TRBJ1-2; D is ambiguous. The V gene's germline CDR1 is MDHEN and CDR2 SYDVKM. There are 13 residues in the CDR3. The ends were cut back, 2 bases at V and 8 bases at J, with 12 bases in the middle. For the CDR3, the DNA is TGTGCCAGCAGTTTAAGGCCGCGGCAGGGCTACACCTTC. Protein: CASSLRPRQGYTF.

The chain couples TRBV7-9 to TRBJ2-7, with 10 positions matching TRBD1. This CDR3 comprises 18 residues. Germline CDR1 and CDR2: SEHNR and FQNEAQ (reference sequence). J was trimmed by 1 base and V by 4 bases; bases with no gene match: 13. CDR3 bases: TGTGCCAGCAGCTCCTCGAAGGTCGGACAGGGGGATTCCTACGAGCAGTACTTC. Its protein product is CASSSSKVGQGDSYEQYF.

The genes are TRBV13 and TRBJ1-1, with D hard to call. The V end lost 2 bases, the J end lost 4 bases, and 8 bases lay between the germline ends. This CDR3 has 13 amino acids. Germline lookup yields CDR1 PRHDT and CDR2 FYEKMQ (reference sequence). The CDR3 protein is CASSLLLSTEAFF. The CDR3 DNA sequence: TGTGCCAGCAGCTTACTCCTAAGCACTGAAGCTTTCTTT.

This chain links TRBV25-1 with TRBJ2-6; D possibly corresponds to TRBD2 (6 bases). The CDR3 is made up of 17 amino acids. Trimming stripped 3 bases from V and 4 bases from J, with 16 bases between. Germline-derived CDR1 and CDR2 are MGHDK and SYGVNS. The CDR3, as DNA: TGTGCCAGCAGTGAGGTTGGGGGGACTTCCGGGGCCAACGTCCTGACTTTC. Its protein product is CASSEVGGTSGANVLTF.

The chain recombines TRBV28 with TRBJ1-2; 10 bases match TRBD1. The V and J ends lost 5 bases and 3 bases, in that order; junction bases with no gene match: 9. There are 16 residues in the CDR3. Per the germline V gene, CDR1 is MDHEN and CDR2 is SYDVKM. DNA for the CDR3: TGTGCCAGCAGTGGACCGGGACAGGGGATTGACTATGGCTACACCTTC. Amino acid sequence: CASSGPGQGIDYGYTF.

The chain links TRBV2 to TRBJ2-7; D perhaps matches TRBD1 (5 bases). The CDR3 has 16 amino acids. Germline values: CDR1 SNHLY, CDR2 FYNNEI. Trimming pared 4 bases from V and 5 bases from J, leaving 21 bases between. The CDR3 region has the DNA TGTGCCAGCAGTGCCTTGCGACTTCAGGGCGATGACGAGCAGTACTTC. It yields the protein CASSALRLQGDDEQYF. The complete variable domain, with remaining parts taken from reference TRBV2 and TRBJ2-7, reads EPEVTQTPSHQVTQMGQEVILRCVPISNHLYFYWYRQILGQKVEFLVSFYNNEISEKSEIFDDQFSVERPDGSNFTLKIRSTKLEDSAMYFCASSALRLQGDDEQYFGPGTRLTVT.

This chain links TRBV19 with TRBJ1-4; D is unresolved. Germline V gene sequence: CDR1 LNHDA, CDR2 SQIVND (reference sequence). V lost 3 bases and J lost 2, with 4 bases in between. The CDR3 length is 13 residues. The CDR3 nucleotides read TGTGCCAGTAGTATCAATACTAATGAAAAACTGTTTTTT. Amino acid sequence: CASSINTNEKLFF.

This chain joins TRBV4-2 and TRBJ1-5; 9 bases map to TRBD1. Germline V lookup: CDR1 LGHNA, CDR2 YNFKEQ. V trimming: 4 bases; J trimming: 4 bases; junction bases outside the gene matches: 5. This CDR3 comprises 15 residues. CDR3 in DNA: TGTGCCAGCAGCCCTGGGACAGGGTGGAATCAGCCCCAGCATTTT. The encoded protein is CASSPGTGWNQPQHF.

The rearrangement uses TRBV9 and TRBJ1-4, with D possibly matching TRBD1 (5 bases). The CDR3 consists of 15 residues. Germline V gives CDR1 SGDLS, CDR2 YYNGEE. V was pared by 0 bases and J by 7 bases, with 13 bases between. The CDR3 protein is CASSVGAREGEKLFF. In DNA, the CDR3 is TGTGCCAGCAGCGTAGGAGCCAGGGAGGGTGAAAAACTGTTTTTT.

This clone was counted at least ten times. The chain uses TRBV2 and TRBJ2-7; no definite D call. This CDR3 is 15 amino acids long. V lost 0 bases to trimming and J lost 0 bases, with 9 bases between them. In germline, CDR1 is SNHLY, CDR2 FYNNEI. The CDR3 coding sequence is TGTGCCAGCAGTGAAGCGCCGGGTCTCTCCTACGAGCAGTACTTC. Amino acids: CASSEAPGLSYEQYF.

This chain links TRBV21-1 with TRBJ2-4; the DNA was not compared with TRBD1, the D call given in the table. TRBV21-1 is labeled a pseudogene. The CDR3 consists of 16 residues. The DNA for the CDR3 is TGTGCCAGCAGCTACCGGGACAGGGCTCTCAAAAACATTCAGTACTTC. It translates to CASSYRDRALKNIQYF.